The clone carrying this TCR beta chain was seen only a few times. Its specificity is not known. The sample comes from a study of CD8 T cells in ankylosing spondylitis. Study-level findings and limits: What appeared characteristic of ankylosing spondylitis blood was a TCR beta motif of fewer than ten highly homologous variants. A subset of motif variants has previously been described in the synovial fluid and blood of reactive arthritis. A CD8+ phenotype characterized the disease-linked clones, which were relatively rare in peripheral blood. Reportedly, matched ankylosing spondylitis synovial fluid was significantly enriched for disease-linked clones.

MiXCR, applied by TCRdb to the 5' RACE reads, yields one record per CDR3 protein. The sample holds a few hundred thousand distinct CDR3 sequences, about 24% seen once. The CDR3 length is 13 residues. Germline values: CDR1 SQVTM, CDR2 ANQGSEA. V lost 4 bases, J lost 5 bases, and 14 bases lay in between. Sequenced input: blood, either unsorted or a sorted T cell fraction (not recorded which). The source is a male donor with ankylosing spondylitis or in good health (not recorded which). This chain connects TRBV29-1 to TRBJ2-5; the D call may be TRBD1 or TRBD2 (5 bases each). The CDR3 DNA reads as TGCAGCGTTGTGGGGGTCGGCGGGGAGACCCAGTACTTC. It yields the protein CSVVGVGGETQYF.